This entry describes one TCR beta chain. This entry belongs to a study of blood T cell repertoires in COVID-19. Measured with immunoSEQ multiplex PCR; TCRdb has only the in-frame clones, and not every one. The data hold about 75,000 clones, with about nine tenths observed a single time. Germline V gene lookup returns CDR1 MDHEN and CDR2 SYDVKM. V lost 5 bases and J lost 4; bases outside the gene matches: 8. The CDR3 length is 15 residues. The chain is built from TRBV28 and TRBJ2-1, with 7 nucleotides matching TRBD2. What was sequenced was peripheral blood. The TCR comes from a woman aged 50 to 65 with acute or convalescent COVID-19. CDR3 coding DNA: TGTGCCAGCAGTAAACTAGCGCGAATTTACAATGAGCAGTTCTTC. Translation gives CASSKLARIYNEQFF.